These 5 T cell receptor beta chains were all obtained from the same sample, sequenced in a study of CD4 T cells in relation to SARS-CoV-2 and coronaviruses. Sequencing used immunoSEQ multiplex PCR; TCRdb keeps in-frame clones, though not all of them. Seen here are about 43,000 clones, over 70% observed once, and the top ten hold more than 1.4%. The antigens of these receptors remain unknown. The sequenced sample consisted of naive CD4+ T cells from PBMCs, cultured in vitro. As for subset: naive CD4+ T cells isolated by negative enrichment. The receptors come from an adult with COVID-19.

The chain combines TRBV29-1 with TRBJ1-1; D may be TRBD1 (5 bases). Per the germline V gene, CDR1 is SQVTM and CDR2 is ANQGSEA. The CDR3 runs 14 residues. Trimming removed 7 bases at V and 7 bases at J, with 22 bases between. The CDR3 here is CSGCPAAPDSEAFF. Written as DNA, the CDR3 is TGCAGCGGGTGTCCTGCCGCCCCCGACAGTGAAGCTTTCTTT.

This sequence joins TRBV7-2 and TRBJ2-3; D is uncertain. This CDR3 comprises 12 residues. Germline CDR1 is SGHTA and CDR2 is FQGNSA. With 1 base removed from V and 7 bases from J, the gap between germline ends came to 6 bases. CDR3 in DNA: TGTGCCAGCAGCTTAGATAGAAATACGCAGTATTTT. This codes for CASSLDRNTQYF. The entire variable domain, with the rest obtained from reference TRBV7-2 and TRBJ2-3, is as follows: GAGVSQSPSNKVTEKGKDVELRCDPISGHTALYWYRQSLGQGLEFLIYFQGNSAPDKSGLPSDRFSAERTGGSVSTLTIQRTQQEDSAVYLCASSLDRNTQYFGPGTRLTVL.

The V and J genes are TRBV5-4 and TRBJ2-5, with TRBD2 matching over 9 bases. J lost 3 bases, V lost 3 bases, and 3 bases had no gene match. The CDR3 consists of 14 residues. Germline CDR1 reads SGHNT; CDR2 reads YYREEE (reference sequence). This CDR3 reads CASSSRTSEETQYF. CDR3 DNA sequence: TGTGCCAGCAGCTCTAGGACTAGCGAAGAGACCCAGTACTTC.

The chain links TRBV3-1 (or the pseudogene TRBV3-2) to TRBJ2-7; D gene unclear. The CDR3 is 15 residues long. Trimming shortened V by 0 bases and J by 2 bases, and 11 bases separated the two germline ends. From germline, CDR1 is LGHDT and CDR2 YNNKEL (reference sequence). The CDR3 DNA is TGTGCCAGCAGCCAAGAGGCCTATTTCACCTACGAGCAGTACTTC. Translated, it gives CASSQEAYFTYEQYF.

This clone came up once. The CDR3, as DNA: TGTGCCAGCAGTCAAGGACTAGCGGGAGATGTTTGGGGGTCCTACAATGAGCAGTTCTTC. Translated: CASSQGLAGDVWGSYNEQFF. V is TRBV6-2 or TRBV6-3 and J is TRBJ2-1; 13 bases match TRBD2. Germline values: CDR1 MNHEY, CDR2 SVGEGT. The CDR3 consists of 20 residues. V gave up 5 bases and J gave up 1 base; unmatched junction bases: 14.